The source of this T cell receptor (beta chain) is a study of T cell changes during pregnancy in multiple sclerosis. The count of this clone is one. The germline CDR1 and CDR2 sequences are SGHNT and YYREEE (reference sequence). Trimming cost V 1 base and J 2 bases, with 8 bases left between them. The CDR3 loop spans 14 amino acids. The method was immunoSEQ multiplex PCR; TCRdb's version includes in-frame clones alone and lacks a portion of them. The table records 45,000 to 55,000 clones, roughly 90% of them present only once. The rearrangement links TRBV5-4 to TRBJ2-3; D not resolved. Sequencing was performed on CD4+ T cells from peripheral blood mononuclear cells, taken after pregnancy. The sequence came from a female donor in good health, enrolled as a control in a pregnancy study. The CDR3 sequence: CASSLSRFTDTQYF. As DNA, the CDR3 is TGTGCCAGCAGCTTGTCCAGATTCACAGATACGCAGTATTTT.